This T cell receptor beta chain emerged from a study of control samples from healthy donors and cancer patients. Produced via immunoSEQ multiplex PCR; TCRdb's table is partial and in-frame only. The table has some 49,000 clones, about 86% seen once. CDR1 is SGHDN, CDR2 FVKESK, per germline. The CDR3 is 14 residues long. The V segment lost 1 base and the J segment 9 bases; nucleotides outside the gene matches: 2. Sample: PBMCs. This clonotype was obtained from a woman between 45 and 65 years old with lung cancer. This sequence joins TRBV14 and TRBJ2-4, with 11 bases lining up with TRBD1. The CDR3: CASSQGTGGFIQYF. The CDR3 nucleotides are TGTGCCAGCAGCCAAGGGACAGGGGGCTTCATTCAGTACTTC.